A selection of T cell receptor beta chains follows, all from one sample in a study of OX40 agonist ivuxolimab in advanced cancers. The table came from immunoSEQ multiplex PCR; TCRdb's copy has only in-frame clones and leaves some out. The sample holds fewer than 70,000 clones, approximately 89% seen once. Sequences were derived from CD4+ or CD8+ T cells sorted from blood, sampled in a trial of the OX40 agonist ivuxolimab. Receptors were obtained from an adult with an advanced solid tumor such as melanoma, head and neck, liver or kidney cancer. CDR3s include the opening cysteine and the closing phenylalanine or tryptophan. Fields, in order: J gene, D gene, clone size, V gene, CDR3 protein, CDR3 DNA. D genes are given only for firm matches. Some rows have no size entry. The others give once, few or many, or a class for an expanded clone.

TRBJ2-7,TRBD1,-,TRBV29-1,CSVPPGQFYEQYF,TGCAGCGTCCCGCCGGGACAGTTCTACGAGCAGTACTTC
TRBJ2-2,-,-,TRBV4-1,CASSLVKGNTGELFF,TGCGCCAGCAGCCTCGTGAAAGGGAATACCGGGGAGCTGTTTTTT
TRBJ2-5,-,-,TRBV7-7,CASSLAGSPAETQYF,TGTGCTAGCAGCTTAGCCGGGAGTCCGGCAGAGACCCAGTACTTC
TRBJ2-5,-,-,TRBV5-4,CASSLTGTETQYF,TGTGCCAGCAGCTTAACAGGGACCGAGACCCAGTACTTC
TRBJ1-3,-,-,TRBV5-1,CASREGVDSGNTIYF,TGCGCCAGCAGAGAGGGAGTAGACTCTGGAAACACCATATATTTT
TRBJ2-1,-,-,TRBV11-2,CASSPGLNNEQFF,TGTGCCAGCAGCCCCGGACTTAACAATGAGCAGTTCTTC
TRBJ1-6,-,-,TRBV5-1,CASSRDGSYNSPLHF,TGCGCCAGCAGCAGAGACGGCTCCTATAATTCACCCCTCCACTTT
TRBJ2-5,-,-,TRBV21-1,CASSKGSASQETQYF,TGTGCCAGCAGCAAGGGCAGTGCCAGTCAAGAGACCCAGTACTTC
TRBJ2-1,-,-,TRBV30,CAYTPGLVPRYSQFF,TGTGCCTATACCCCAGGTTTAGTCCCTAGGTACTCGCAGTTCTTC
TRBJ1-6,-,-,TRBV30,CAWSVGQPNSPLHF,TGTGCCTGGAGTGTAGGGCAGCCGAATTCACCCCTCCACTTT
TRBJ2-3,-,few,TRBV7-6,CASSTGTFGTDTQYF,TGTGCCAGCAGTACGGGGACATTTGGCACAGATACGCAGTATTTT
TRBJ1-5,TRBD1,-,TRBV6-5,CASSSGTGKGQPQHF,TGTGCCAGCAGCTCCGGGACAGGGAAGGGTCAGCCCCAGCATTTT
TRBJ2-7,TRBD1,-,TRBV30,CAWSVKNPTGTAYF,TGTGCCTGGAGCGTAAAGAATCCTACGGGGACAGCGTACTTC
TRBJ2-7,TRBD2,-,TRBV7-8,CASSGAGGPREQYF,TGTGCCAGCAGCGGAGCGGGGGGGCCCCGCGAGCAGTACTTC
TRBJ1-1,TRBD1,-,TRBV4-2,CASSQDSGGRTEAFF,TGTGCCAGCAGCCAAGACTCAGGGGGCAGGACTGAAGCTTTCTTT
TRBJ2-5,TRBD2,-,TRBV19,CASSKVSGGQRRGETQYF,TGTGCCAGTAGTAAGGTTAGCGGGGGCCAACGCAGGGGTGAGACCCAGTACTTC
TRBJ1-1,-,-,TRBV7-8,CASSLALGNTEAFF,TGTGCCAGCAGCTTAGCGTTAGGGAACACTGAAGCTTTCTTT
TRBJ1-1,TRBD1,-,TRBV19,CASKRTGFMNTEAFF,TGTGCCAGTAAGCGGACAGGGTTCATGAACACTGAAGCTTTCTTT
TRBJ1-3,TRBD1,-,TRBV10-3,CAISETGGSGNTIYF,TGTGCCATCAGCGAGACAGGGGGCTCTGGAAACACCATATATTTT
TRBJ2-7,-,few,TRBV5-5,CASGVYEQYF,TGTGCCAGCGGAGTCTACGAGCAGTACTTC
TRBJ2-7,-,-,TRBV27,CASSLWGPSYEQYF,TGTGCCAGCAGTTTATGGGGCCCCTCCTACGAGCAGTACTTC
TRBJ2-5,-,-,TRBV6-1,CASSGTSETQYF,TGTGCCAGCAGTGGGACCAGCGAGACCCAGTACTTC
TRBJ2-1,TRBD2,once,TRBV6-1,CASSVAGGPNTEQFF,TGTGCCAGCAGTGTAGCGGGGGGGCCTAATACTGAGCAGTTCTTC
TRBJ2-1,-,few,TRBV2,CASRRYYMGGEQFF,TGTGCCAGCAGGAGGTACTACATGGGTGGTGAGCAGTTCTTC
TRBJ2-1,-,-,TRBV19,CASSTTRYNEQFF,TGTGCCAGTAGTACTACGCGGTACAATGAGCAGTTCTTC
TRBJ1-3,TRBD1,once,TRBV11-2,CASSLDRAGNTIYF,TGTGCCAGCAGCTTGGACAGGGCAGGAAACACCATATATTTT
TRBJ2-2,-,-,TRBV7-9,CASSRRDSGTGELFF,TGTGCCAGCAGCCGCCGGGATTCGGGCACCGGGGAGCTGTTTTTT
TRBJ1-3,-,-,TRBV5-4,CASSFTPPGQAGNTIYF,TGTGCCAGCAGCTTTACCCCCCCTGGGCAGGCTGGAAACACCATATATTTT
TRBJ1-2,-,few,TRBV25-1,CASSDSQGSRGYTF,TGTGCCAGCAGTGACTCTCAGGGCTCTCGTGGCTACACCTTC
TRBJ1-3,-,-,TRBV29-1,CSVTNDYYSGNTIYF,TGCAGCGTTACAAACGATTACTACTCTGGAAACACCATATATTTT
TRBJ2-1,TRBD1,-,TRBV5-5,CASSLTGGQNEQFF,TGTGCCAGCAGCCTGACAGGGGGCCAGAATGAGCAGTTCTTC